This TCR beta chain was identified in a study of blood T cell repertoires in COVID-19. Across the study: The samples span acute and convalescent COVID-19 from the United States, Italy and Spain.

Authors' methods: Using reference gene primer amplification, nucleated cell counts were estimated. Measured with immunoSEQ multiplex PCR; TCRdb has only the in-frame clones, and not every one. V, J and clone size are taken as reported in that table, and D and trimming were inferred from the DNA itself. In the table there are some 230,000 clones, approximately 82% of which are singletons. Categorization into cohorts depended on clinical history that participants reported. V lost 0 bases and J lost 4; bases outside the gene matches: 1. This CDR3 is built from 14 residues. Germline CDR1 is SGDLS and CDR2 is YYNGEE.

Source material: PBMCs or T cells enriched from blood (not recorded which). This TCR came from a man in his forties who had recovered from COVID-19. The chain combines TRBV9 with TRBJ2-7; 10 bases align to TRBD1. This CDR3 reads CASSVGGQGYEQYF. The CDR3 DNA reads TGTGCCAGCAGCGTAGGGGGACAGGGGTACGAGCAGTACTTC.